This TCR beta chain originates from a study of low-dose radiotherapy and immunotherapy resistance in tumors. Overall study: With fractions of 0.5 Gy given every 2 weeks, Cohort 1 accumulated a total of 6.5 Gy. Patients were on oral aspirin 300 mg taken daily for four cycles from cycle 1 day 1.

Covering alpha and beta chains, TRAV- and TRBV-specific primers were used for the first-strand cDNA. The PCR that amplified TCRs ran for 15 to 25 cycles, relying on a constant-region primer and a V-primer adapter. TCRdb reanalysed the reads using MiXCR and keeps one entry per CDR3 protein. Here the sample spans around 18,000 distinct CDR3 sequences, around 74% being singletons. With V trimmed by 0 bases and J by 4 bases, 8 bases remained unmatched. The CDR3 spans 16 residues. Per germline, CDR1 LGHNT and CDR2 FRNRAP. This chain connects TRBV12-5 to TRBJ2-7, with 8 bases that match TRBD1. This clonotype was sampled from a human donor with advanced metastatic prostate, ovarian, gallbladder or colorectal cancer (not recorded which). This table probably holds off-target reads from a library built for another chain. The CDR3 coding sequence is TGTGCTAGTGGTTTGGTATTCGGACAGGGCTCTTACGAGCAGTACTTC. Protein sequence: CASGLVFGQGSYEQYF.